The TCR beta chain described here comes from a study of identical twins. Notes on the study in general: Memory repertoires showed no such pattern, whereas abundant cord blood beta clonotypes carried fewer insertions. Because invariant MAIT and iNKT cells could be present, zero-insertion analyses could be partly confounded.

The donor group consisted entirely of healthy Caucasians. This clonotype has a count of ten or more. Its antigen remains unknown. TCRdb recomputed calls from the 5' RACE reads with MiXCR, one row per CDR3 protein. The sample carries approximately 700,000 distinct CDR3 sequences, 5.5% to 6.5% recorded once. Sequences were obtained from naive T cells sorted from blood. The source of this sequence is a man aged 18-30 years in good health.

Here the CDR3 DNA reads TGCAGCGTTGAAGTTGGGACAGTTACTGAAGCTTTCTTT. Translation gives CSVEVGTVTEAFF. The chain combines TRBV29-1 with TRBJ1-1; 7 positions match TRBD1. CDR3 size: 13 residues. Losses at the gene ends were 1 base for V and 5 bases for J; bases not matched to a gene: 4. Germline V gene lookup returns CDR1 SQVTM and CDR2 ANQGSEA. Drawing the rest from reference TRBV29-1 and TRBJ1-1, the complete variable domain is SAVISQKPSRDICQRGTSLTIQCQVDSQVTMMFWYRQQPGQSLTLIATANQGSEATYESGFVIDKFPISRPNLTFSTLTVSNMSPEDSSIYLCSVEVGTVTEAFFGQGTRLTVV.